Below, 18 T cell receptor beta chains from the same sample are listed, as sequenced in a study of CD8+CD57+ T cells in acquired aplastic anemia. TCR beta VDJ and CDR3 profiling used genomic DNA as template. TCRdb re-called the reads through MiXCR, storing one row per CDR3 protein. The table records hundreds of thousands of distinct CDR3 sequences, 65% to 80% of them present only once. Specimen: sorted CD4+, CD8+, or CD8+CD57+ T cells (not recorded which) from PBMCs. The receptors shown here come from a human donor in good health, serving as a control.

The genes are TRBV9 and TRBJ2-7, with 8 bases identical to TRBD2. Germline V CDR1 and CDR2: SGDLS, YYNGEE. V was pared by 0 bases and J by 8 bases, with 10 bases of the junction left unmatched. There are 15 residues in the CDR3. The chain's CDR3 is CASSVAVGGASKQYF. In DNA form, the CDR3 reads TGTGCCAGCAGCGTAGCTGTCGGGGGGGCCTCCAAGCAGTACTTC.

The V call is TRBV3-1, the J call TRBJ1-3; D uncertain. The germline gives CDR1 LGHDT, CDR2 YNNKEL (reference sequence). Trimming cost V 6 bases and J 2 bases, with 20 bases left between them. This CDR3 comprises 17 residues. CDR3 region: CASSENLPRLTGNTIYF. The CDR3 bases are TGTGCCAGCAGTGAGAATTTACCCCGCCTCACTGGAAACACCATATATTTT.

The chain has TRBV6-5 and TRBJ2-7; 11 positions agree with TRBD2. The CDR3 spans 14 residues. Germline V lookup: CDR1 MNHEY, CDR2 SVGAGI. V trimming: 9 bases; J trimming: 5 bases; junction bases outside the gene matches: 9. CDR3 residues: CARKSSGGAHEQYF. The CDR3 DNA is TGTGCCAGAAAGAGTAGCGGGGGGGCCCACGAGCAGTACTTC.

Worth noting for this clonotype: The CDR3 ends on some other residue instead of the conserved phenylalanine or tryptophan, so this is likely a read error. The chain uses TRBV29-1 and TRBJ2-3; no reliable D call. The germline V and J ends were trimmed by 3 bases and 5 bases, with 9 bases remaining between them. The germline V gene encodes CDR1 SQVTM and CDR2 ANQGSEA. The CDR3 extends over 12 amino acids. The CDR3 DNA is TGCAGCGTTGAGGAGCCTAGAGATACGCAGTATCTT. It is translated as CSVEEPRDTQYL.

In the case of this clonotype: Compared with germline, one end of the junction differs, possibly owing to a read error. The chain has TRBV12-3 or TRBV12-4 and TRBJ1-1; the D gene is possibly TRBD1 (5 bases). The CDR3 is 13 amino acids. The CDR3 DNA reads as TGTGCCATCAGTTCTCAGGGTCGAACTGAAGCTTTCTTT. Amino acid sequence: CAISSQGRTEAFF.

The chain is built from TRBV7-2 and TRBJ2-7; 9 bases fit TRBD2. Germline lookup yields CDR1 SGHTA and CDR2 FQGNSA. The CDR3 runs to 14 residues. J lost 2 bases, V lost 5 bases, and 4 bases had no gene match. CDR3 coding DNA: TGTGCCAGCAGCCCTAGCGGGGAGGCCTACGAGCAGTACTTC. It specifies CASSPSGEAYEQYF.

The CDR3 DNA reads as TGCAGTGCTAGGCCCCCAGGGGATTATGGCTACACCTTC. This encodes CSARPPGDYGYTF. The chain uses TRBV20-1 and TRBJ1-2; tentatively, D is TRBD1 (6 bases). V lost 3 bases and J 5 bases, leaving 13 bases between the germline ends. The germline V gene encodes CDR1 DFQATT and CDR2 SNEGSKA (reference sequence). CDR3 length equals 13 residues.

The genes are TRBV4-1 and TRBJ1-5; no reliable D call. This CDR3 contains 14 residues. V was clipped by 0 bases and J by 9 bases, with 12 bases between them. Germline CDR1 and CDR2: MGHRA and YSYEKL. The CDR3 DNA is TGCGCCAGCAGCCAAGAGAGGGATGAACGGCCCCAGCATTTT. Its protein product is CASSQERDERPQHF.

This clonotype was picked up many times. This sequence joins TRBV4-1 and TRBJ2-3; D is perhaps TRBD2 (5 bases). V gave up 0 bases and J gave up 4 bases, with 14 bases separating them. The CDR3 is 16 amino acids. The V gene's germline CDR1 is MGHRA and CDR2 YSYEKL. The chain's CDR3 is CASSQDPERLPDTQYF. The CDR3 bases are TGCGCCAGCAGCCAAGACCCTGAGCGGTTGCCAGATACGCAGTATTTT.

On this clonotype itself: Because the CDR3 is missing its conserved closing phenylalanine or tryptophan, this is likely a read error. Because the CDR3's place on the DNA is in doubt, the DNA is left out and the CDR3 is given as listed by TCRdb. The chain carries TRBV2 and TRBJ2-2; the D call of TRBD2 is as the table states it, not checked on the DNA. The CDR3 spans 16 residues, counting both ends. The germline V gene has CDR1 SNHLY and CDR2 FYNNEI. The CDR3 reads CASSQSRRVAYEQYFV.

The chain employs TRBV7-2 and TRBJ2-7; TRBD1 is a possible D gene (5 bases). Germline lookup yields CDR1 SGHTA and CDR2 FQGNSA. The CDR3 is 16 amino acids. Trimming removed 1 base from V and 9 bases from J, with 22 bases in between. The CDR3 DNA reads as TGTGCCAGCAGCTTAGAACCGGACACCTATTCTAACGCGCAGTACTTC. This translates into CASSLEPDTYSNAQYF.

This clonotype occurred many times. This CDR3 reads CASSTAPYEQYF. CDR3 DNA sequence: TGTGCCAGCAGTACAGCTCCCTACGAGCAGTACTTC. The chain is built from TRBV6-1 and TRBJ2-7; D is unresolved. The CDR3 contains 12 residues. The germline V gene has CDR1 MNHNS and CDR2 SASEGT. V dropped 5 bases and J dropped 2 bases, with 7 bases sitting between them.

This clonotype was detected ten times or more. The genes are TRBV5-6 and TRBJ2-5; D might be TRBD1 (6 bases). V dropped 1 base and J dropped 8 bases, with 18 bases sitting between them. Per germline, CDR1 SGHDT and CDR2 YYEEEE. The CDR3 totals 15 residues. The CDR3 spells CASSLNRQARYTQYF. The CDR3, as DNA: TGTGCCAGCAGCTTGAACCGACAGGCCCGGTACACCCAGTACTTC. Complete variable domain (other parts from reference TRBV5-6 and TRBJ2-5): DAGVTQSPTHLIKTRGQQVTLRCSPKSGHDTVSWYQQALGQGPQFIFQYYEEEERQRGNFPDRFSGHQFPNYSSELNVNALLLGDSALYLCASSLNRQARYTQYFGPGTRLLVL.

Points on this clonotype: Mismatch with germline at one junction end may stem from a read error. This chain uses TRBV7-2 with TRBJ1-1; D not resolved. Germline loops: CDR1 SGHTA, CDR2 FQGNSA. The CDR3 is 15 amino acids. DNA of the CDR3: TGTGCCAGCAGCTTACATCCGGCCGGCAACACTGTAGCTCTCTTT. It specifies CASSLHPAGNTVALF.

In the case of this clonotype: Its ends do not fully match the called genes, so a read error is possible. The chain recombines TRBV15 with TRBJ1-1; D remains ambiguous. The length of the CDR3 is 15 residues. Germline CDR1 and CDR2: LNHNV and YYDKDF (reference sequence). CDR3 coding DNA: TGTGCCAGCAGAATCGACTCCACCCTACCTTCTGACGCTTTCTTT. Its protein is CASRIDSTLPSDAFF.

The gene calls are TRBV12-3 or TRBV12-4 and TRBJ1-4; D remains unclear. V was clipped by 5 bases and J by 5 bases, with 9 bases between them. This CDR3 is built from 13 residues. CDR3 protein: CASSPLRNEKLFF. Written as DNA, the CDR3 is TGTGCCAGCAGTCCACTAAGGAATGAAAAACTGTTTTTT.

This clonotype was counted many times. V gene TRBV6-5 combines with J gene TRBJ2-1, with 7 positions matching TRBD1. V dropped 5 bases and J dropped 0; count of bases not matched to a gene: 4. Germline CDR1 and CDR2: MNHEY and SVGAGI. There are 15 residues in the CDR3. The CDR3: CASSHRGRSYNEQFF. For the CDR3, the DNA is TGTGCCAGCAGTCACAGGGGTCGCTCCTACAATGAGCAGTTCTTC.

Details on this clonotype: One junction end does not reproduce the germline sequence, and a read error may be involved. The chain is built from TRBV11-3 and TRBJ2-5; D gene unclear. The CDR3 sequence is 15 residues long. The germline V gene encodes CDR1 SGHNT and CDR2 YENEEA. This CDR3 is CASSLNKETQATQYF. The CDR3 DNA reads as TGTGCCAGCAGCTTAAATAAGGAGACCCAAGCGACCCAGTACTTC. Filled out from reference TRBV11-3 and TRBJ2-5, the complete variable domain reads EAGVVQSPRYKIIEKKQPVAFWCNPISGHNTLYWYLQNLGQGPELLIRYENEEAVDDSQLPKDRFSAERLKGVDSTLKIQPAELGDSAVYLCASSLNKETQATQYFGPGTRLLVL.